Reported below is one TCR beta chain. Some clones are missing from TCRdb's copy, which holds only in-frame ones; the method was immunoSEQ multiplex PCR. The sample records around 140,000 clones, around 86% being singletons. The data are from a study of blood T cell repertoires in COVID-19. About the research overall: T cells, B-cell-depleted T cells, or PBMCs supplied cDNA or gDNA.

This CDR3 comprises 13 residues. V lost 2 bases, J lost 4 bases, and 7 bases lay in between. Germline assignment: CDR1 SGHTA and CDR2 FQGTGA. Sequenced sample: peripheral blood. The rearrangement joins TRBV7-3 to TRBJ2-3; a possible D gene is TRBD2 (6 bases). The clonotype originates from an older woman with active or convalescent COVID-19. The CDR3 DNA reads as TGTGCCAGCAGCTTACGGAGGGCAGATACGCAGTATTTT. This codes for CASSLRRADTQYF. The variable domain in full, with the rest retrieved from reference TRBV7-3 and TRBJ2-3, is GAGVSQTPSNKVTEKGKYVELRCDPISGHTALYWYRQSLGQGPEFLIYFQGTGAADDSGLPNDRFFAVRPEGSVSTLKIQRTERGDSAVYLCASSLRRADTQYFGPGTRLTVL.